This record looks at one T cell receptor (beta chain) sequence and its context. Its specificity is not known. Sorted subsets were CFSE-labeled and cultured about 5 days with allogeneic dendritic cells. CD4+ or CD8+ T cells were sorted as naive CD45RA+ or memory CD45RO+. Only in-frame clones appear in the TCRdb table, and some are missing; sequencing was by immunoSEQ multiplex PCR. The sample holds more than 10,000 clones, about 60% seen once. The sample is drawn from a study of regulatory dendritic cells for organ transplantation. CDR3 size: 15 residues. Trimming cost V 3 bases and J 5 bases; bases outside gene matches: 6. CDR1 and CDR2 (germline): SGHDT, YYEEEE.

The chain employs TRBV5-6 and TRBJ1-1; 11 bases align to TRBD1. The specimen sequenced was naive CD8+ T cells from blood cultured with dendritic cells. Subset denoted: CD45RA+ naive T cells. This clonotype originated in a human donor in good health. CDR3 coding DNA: TGTGCCAGCAGCTATGGGACAGGGGGAAAAACTGAAGCTTTCTTT. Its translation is CASSYGTGGKTEAFF.